This T cell receptor beta chain was obtained from a study of OX40 agonist ivuxolimab in advanced cancers. Whole-study context: Each patient was given ivuxolimab into a vein every 2 weeks, at 0.01 to 10 mg/kg. Patients with prior anti-PD-1, anti-PD-L1 or anti-CTLA-4 therapy were eligible; approximately 40% had some.

Generated by immunoSEQ multiplex PCR, the TCRdb table keeps only in-frame clones and is missing some. The sample consists of approximately 98,000 clones, about 91% of them appearing once. The CDR3 spans 16 residues. V shed 1 base and J 7 bases; nucleotides not matched to a gene: 9. Germline CDR1 SGHNT, CDR2 YYREEE (reference sequence). The sequence was collected from an adult with an advanced solid tumor such as melanoma, head and neck, liver or kidney cancer. Here the sequenced sample was CD4+ or CD8+ T cells sorted from blood, taken in a trial of the OX40 agonist ivuxolimab. The gene calls are TRBV5-4 and TRBJ2-1; 9 positions match TRBD2. The CDR3: CASSLKAGGPYNEQFF. The CDR3 nucleotides are TGTGCCAGCAGCTTGAAGGCGGGAGGGCCGTATAATGAGCAGTTCTTC.